This T cell receptor beta chain was identified in a study of T cell repertoires in cytomegalovirus infection (dated 2019 in TCRdb). The study in broad terms: Donor HLA type was relevant to the analysis, as public TCR beta signatures indicated carriage of CMV infection together with the matching HLA type.

This sample was sequenced with an Illumina HiSeq 1500. TCRdb cleaned the public reads at Q25 with fastp, built clones with MiXCR and kept in-frame beta chains. CDR3 protein duplicates are merged, each entry listing the most common genes and DNA. The sample contains just over 300,000 distinct CDR3 sequences, 15% to 20% of them found a single time. The ten most abundant clones make up around 12% of the sample. On this clonotype: Its antigen is unknown. No clone much larger than this one lies a single base away; base qualities are absent.

Including cysteine and phenylalanine, the CDR3 has 18 amino acids. Here the CDR3 DNA is all that survives: 54 bases in frame from base 1. Trimmed from V: 11 bases; trimmed from J: 7 bases; junction bases lacking a gene match: 23. Reading the germline V gene gives CDR1 MDHEN and CDR2 SYDVKM. On the study overall, not on this receptor specifically: In both this cohort and an independent cohort of some 380 donors, the cumulative frequency of public TCR beta family members distinguished carriers of CMV infection plus the relevant HLA type. The ex vivo response was dominated by HLA-C-restricted CMV-specific TCR beta clonotypes, which also provided the single most frequent clonotype in two of eight donors.

Material: PBMCs. This receptor chain uses TRBV28 and TRBJ1-6; 7 nucleotides in the junction match TRBD1. The receptor's source is a human donor in good health (CMV status not recorded). Some clones in this sample may be carry-over from other donors' samples. In nucleotide form, the sequence is TGTGCCGTGGGAGGACGGGGGACAGCAGGGGACCCAAATTCACCCCTCCACTTT. Translated, this is CAVGGRGTAGDPNSPLHF.